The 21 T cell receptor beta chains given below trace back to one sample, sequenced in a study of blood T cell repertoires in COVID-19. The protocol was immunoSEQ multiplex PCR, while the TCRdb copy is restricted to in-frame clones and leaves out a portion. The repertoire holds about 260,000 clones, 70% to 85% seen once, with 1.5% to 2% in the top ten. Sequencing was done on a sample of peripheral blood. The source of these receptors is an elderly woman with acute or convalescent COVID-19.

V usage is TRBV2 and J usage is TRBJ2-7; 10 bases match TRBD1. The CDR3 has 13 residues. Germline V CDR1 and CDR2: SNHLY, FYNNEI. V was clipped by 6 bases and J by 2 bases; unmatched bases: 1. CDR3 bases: TGTGCCAGCAGGACAGGGGGCCCCTACGAGCAGTACTTC. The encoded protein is CASRTGGPYEQYF.

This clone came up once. This chain's CDR3 is CASSQGFGTPNEKLFF. The CDR3 region has the DNA TGTGCCAGCAGCCAAGGGTTTGGGACTCCTAATGAAAAACTGTTTTTT. The chain uses TRBV3-1 (or the pseudogene TRBV3-2) and TRBJ1-4, with a possible D match to TRBD1 (5 bases). CDR1 LGHDT and CDR2 YNNKEL come from the germline V gene (reference sequence). The CDR3 consists of 16 residues. V was shortened by 1 base and J by 3 bases, with 12 bases between the two germline ends.

Here the CDR3 DNA reads TGTGCCAGCAGCCCAGTAGGGACAGGGGGTAATGAAAAACTGTTTTTT. Its translation: CASSPVGTGGNEKLFF. This sequence joins TRBV7-6 and TRBJ1-4, with 11 bases lining up with TRBD1. After removal of 5 bases from V and 4 bases from J, the junction contained 6 bases not matched to a gene. CDR1 and CDR2 (germline): SGHVS, FNYEAQ. The CDR3 runs 16 residues.

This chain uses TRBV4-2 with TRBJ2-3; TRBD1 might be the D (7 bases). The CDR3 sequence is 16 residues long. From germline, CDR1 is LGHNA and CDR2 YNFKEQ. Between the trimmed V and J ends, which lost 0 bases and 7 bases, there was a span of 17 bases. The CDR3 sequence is CASSQDGGTVDNTQYF. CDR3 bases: TGTGCCAGCAGCCAAGATGGGGGGACAGTTGATAATACGCAGTATTTT.

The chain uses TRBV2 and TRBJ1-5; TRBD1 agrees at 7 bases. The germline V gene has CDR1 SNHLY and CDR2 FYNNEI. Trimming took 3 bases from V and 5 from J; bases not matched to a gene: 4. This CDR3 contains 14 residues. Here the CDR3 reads CASSERGPHQPQHF. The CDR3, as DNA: TGTGCCAGCAGTGAGAGGGGGCCCCATCAGCCCCAGCATTTT.

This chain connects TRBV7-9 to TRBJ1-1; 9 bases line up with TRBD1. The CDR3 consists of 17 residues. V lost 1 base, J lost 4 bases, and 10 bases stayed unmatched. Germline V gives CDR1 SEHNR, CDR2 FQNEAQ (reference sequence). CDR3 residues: CASSLGKLQGATTEAFF. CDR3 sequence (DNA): TGTGCCAGCAGCTTAGGGAAGCTACAGGGGGCGACCACTGAAGCTTTCTTT.

This chain's CDR3 is CASSLVLNEQFF. CDR3 bases: TGCGCCAGCAGCTTGGTGTTAAATGAGCAGTTCTTC. This rearrangement joins TRBV5-1 to TRBJ2-1; no definite D call. CDR1 and CDR2 (germline): SGHRS, YFSETQ. V was cut by 0 bases and J by 7 bases, with 5 bases left in between. The length of the CDR3 is 12 residues.

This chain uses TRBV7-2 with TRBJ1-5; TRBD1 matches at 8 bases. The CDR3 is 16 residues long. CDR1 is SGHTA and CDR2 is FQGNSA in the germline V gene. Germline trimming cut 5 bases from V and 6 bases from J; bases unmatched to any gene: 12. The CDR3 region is CASSQRQGAFTQPQHF. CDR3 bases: TGTGCCAGCAGCCAAAGGCAGGGGGCTTTCACTCAGCCCCAGCATTTT.

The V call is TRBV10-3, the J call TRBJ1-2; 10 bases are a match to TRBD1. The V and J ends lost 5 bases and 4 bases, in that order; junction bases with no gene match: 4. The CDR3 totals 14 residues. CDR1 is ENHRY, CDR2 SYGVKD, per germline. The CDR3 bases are TGTGCCATCAGTCCGGGACAGGGGCTCTATGGCTACACCTTC. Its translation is CAISPGQGLYGYTF.

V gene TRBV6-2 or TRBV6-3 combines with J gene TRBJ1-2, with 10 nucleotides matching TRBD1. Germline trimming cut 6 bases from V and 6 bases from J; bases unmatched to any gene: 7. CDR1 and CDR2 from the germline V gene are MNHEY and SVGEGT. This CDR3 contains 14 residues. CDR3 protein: CASSRQGARNGYTF. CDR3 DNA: TGTGCCAGCAGCAGACAGGGGGCGAGGAATGGCTACACCTTC.

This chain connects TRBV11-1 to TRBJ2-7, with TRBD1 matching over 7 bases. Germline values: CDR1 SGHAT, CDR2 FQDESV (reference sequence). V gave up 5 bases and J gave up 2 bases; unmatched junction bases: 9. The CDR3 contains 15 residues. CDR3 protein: CASSPRQGRTYEQYF. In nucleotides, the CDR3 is TGTGCCAGCAGCCCACGACAGGGTAGGACCTACGAGCAGTACTTC.

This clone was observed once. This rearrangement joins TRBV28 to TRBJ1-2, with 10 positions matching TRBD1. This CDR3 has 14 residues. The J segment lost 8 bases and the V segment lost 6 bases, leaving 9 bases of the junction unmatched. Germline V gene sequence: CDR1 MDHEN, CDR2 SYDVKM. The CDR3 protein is CASSPRQGAQGYTF. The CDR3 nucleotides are TGTGCCAGCAGCCCAAGACAGGGGGCGCAAGGCTACACCTTC.

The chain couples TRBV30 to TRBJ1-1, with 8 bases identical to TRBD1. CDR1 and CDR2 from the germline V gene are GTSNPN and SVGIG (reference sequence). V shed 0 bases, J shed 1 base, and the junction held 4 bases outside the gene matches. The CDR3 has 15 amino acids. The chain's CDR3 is CAWSVLGTGNTEAFF. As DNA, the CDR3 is TGTGCCTGGAGTGTACTGGGGACAGGGAACACTGAAGCTTTCTTT. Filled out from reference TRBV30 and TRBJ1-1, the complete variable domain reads SQTIHQWPATLVQPVGSPLSLECTVEGTSNPNLYWYRQAAGRGLQLLFYSVGIGQISSEVPQNLSASRPQDRQFILSSKKLLLSDSGFYLCAWSVLGTGNTEAFFGQGTRLTVV.

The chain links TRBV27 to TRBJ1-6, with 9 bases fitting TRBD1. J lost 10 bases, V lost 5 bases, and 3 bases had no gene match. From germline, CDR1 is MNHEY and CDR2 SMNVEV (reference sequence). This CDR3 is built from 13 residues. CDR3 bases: TGTGCCAGCAGTACAGGGGGCCCCTCACCCCTCCACTTT. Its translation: CASSTGGPSPLHF.

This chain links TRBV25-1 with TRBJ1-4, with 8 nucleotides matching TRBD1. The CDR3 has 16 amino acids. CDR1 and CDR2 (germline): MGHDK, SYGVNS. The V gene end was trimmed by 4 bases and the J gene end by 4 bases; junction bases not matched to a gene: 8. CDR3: CASSALGTGFNEKLFF. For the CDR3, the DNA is TGTGCCAGCAGTGCCCTTGGGACAGGTTTTAATGAAAAACTGTTTTTT.

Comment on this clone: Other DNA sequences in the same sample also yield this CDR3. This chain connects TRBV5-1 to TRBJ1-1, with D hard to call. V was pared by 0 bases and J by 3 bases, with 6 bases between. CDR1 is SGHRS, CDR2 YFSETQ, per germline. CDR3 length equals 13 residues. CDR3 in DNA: TGCGCCAGCAGCTTGGGTCAGTACACTGAAGCTTTCTTT. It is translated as CASSLGQYTEAFF.

The CDR3 is CASSQYSGGADTQYF. CDR3 bases: TGCGCCAGCAGCCAATACAGCGGGGGAGCAGATACGCAGTATTTT. The chain combines TRBV4-1 with TRBJ2-3, with 8 positions matching TRBD2. Germline V gene sequence: CDR1 MGHRA, CDR2 YSYEKL. This CDR3 region has 15 residues. J gave up 4 bases and V 2 bases, and 5 bases lay outside the gene matches.

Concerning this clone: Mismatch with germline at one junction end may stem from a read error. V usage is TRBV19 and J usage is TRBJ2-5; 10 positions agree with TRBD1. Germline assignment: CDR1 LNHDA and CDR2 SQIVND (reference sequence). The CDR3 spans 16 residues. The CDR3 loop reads CASSIGGTGVWENQYF. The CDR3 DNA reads TGTGCCAGTAGTATAGGTGGGACAGGGGTTTGGGAGAACCAGTACTTC.

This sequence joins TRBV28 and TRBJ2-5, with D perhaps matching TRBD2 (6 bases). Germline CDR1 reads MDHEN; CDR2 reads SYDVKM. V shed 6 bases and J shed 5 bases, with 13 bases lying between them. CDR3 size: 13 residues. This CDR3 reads CASSAGGTETQYF. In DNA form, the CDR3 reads TGTGCCAGCAGCGCGGGCGGGACGGAGACCCAGTACTTC.

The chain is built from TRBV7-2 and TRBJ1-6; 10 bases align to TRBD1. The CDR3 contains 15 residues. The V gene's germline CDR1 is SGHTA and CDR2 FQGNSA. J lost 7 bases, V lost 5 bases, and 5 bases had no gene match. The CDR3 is CASSPTDRGNSPLHF. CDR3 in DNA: TGTGCCAGCAGCCCGACGGACAGGGGGAATTCACCCCTCCACTTT.

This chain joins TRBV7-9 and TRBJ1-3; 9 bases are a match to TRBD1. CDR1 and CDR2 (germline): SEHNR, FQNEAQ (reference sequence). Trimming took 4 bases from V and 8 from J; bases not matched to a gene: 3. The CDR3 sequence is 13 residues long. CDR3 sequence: CASSSGQGHTIYF. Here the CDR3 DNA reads TGTGCCAGCAGCTCCGGACAGGGGCACACCATATATTTT.